This paragraph covers one T cell receptor beta chain sequence. As yet, its antigen is unknown. UMIs that had a 6-nucleotide sample barcode were put in using template switching. TCRdb re-called the 5' RACE reads; every CDR3 protein appears as one record, without DNA. The table for this sample gives about 300,000 distinct CDR3 sequences. Looked up from germline, CDR1 is SGHRS and CDR2 is YFSETQ. The CDR3 covers 15 residues. The data were taken from a study of monozygotic twins with inflammatory bowel disease. Study-wide findings and caveats: It was in IBD patients that TCRbeta diversity (inverse Simpson) was lower than in healthy co-twins.

Blood was drawn once per donor, and each sample measured roughly 2.5 ml. The sequence came from a human donor with ulcerative colitis or Crohn's disease, or a healthy co-twin of an affected twin (not recorded which). This sequence joins TRBV5-1 and TRBJ2-7; TCRdb designates TRBD1, a call that cannot be tested without DNA. Sequencing was carried out using blood. CDR3 amino acids: CASRSTTGTGGQQYF.